These 14 T cell receptor beta chains were sequenced from one sample in a study of T cell responses to AZD1222 COVID-19 vaccine. Method: immunoSEQ multiplex PCR; TCRdb's copy keeps in-frame clones and lacks some. The table includes 150,000 to 200,000 clones, 75% to 90% detected once. Specimen: peripheral blood, collected on day 0 of MenACWY control vaccination. All receptors come from an adult in good health.

The chain combines TRBV7-8 with TRBJ2-3, with a weak D call TRBD2 (6 bases). Germline V gives CDR1 SGHVS, CDR2 FQNEAQ. With 3 bases removed from V and 4 bases from J, the gap between germline ends came to 14 bases. This CDR3 contains 15 residues. In DNA, the CDR3 is TGTGCCAGCAGCTTCTCCTATACGGGGGCAGATACGCAGTATTTT. Translating gives CASSFSYTGADTQYF.

The chain uses TRBV28 and TRBJ2-7; TRBD1 might be the D (6 bases). Germline V lookup: CDR1 MDHEN, CDR2 SYDVKM. The CDR3 sequence is 13 residues long. V gave up 6 bases and J gave up 0 bases, with 9 bases separating them. CDR3 coding DNA: TGTGCCAGCAGGGACAGAAGCTCCTACGAGCAGTACTTC. It yields the protein CASRDRSSYEQYF. Variable domain in full (rest from reference TRBV28 and TRBJ2-7): DVKVTQSSRYLVKRTGEKVFLECVQDMDHENMFWYRQDPGLGLRLIYFSYDVKMKEKGDIPEGYSVSREKKERFSLILESASTNQTSMYLCASRDRSSYEQYFGPGTRLTVT.

The chain joins TRBV5-5 to TRBJ1-2; D unclear. The germline V and J ends were trimmed by 2 bases and 0 bases, with 11 bases remaining between them. CDR1 is SGHKS and CDR2 is YYEKEE in the germline V gene (reference sequence). This CDR3 is built from 15 residues. The CDR3 spells CASSFEPVSNYGYTF. The DNA for the CDR3 is TGTGCCAGCAGCTTCGAGCCCGTTTCTAACTATGGCTACACCTTC.

The rearrangement uses TRBV7-8 and TRBJ1-4, with no clear D. The CDR3 has 15 residues. Trimming shortened V by 5 bases and J by 0 bases, and 10 bases separated the two germline ends. Germline lookup yields CDR1 SGHVS and CDR2 FQNEAQ. The CDR3 DNA sequence: TGTGCCAGCAGCCCCTTGGGAGCAACTAATGAAAAACTGTTTTTT. Protein sequence: CASSPLGATNEKLFF.

CDR3 sequence reads: CASSFGGAGELFF. Here the CDR3 DNA reads TGTGCCAGCAGCTTTGGAGGGGCCGGGGAGCTGTTTTTT. This chain uses TRBV5-4 with TRBJ2-2, with D maybe TRBD2 (6 bases). The CDR3 length is 13 residues. Per the germline V gene, CDR1 is SGHNT and CDR2 is YYREEE (reference sequence). V lost 2 bases and J 6 bases, leaving 8 bases between the germline ends. Full variable domain (outside the CDR3, taken from reference TRBV5-4 and TRBJ2-2): ETGVTQSPTHLIKTRGQQVTLRCSSQSGHNTVSWYQQALGQGPQFIFQYYREEENGRGNFPPRFSGLQFPNYSSELNVNALELDDSALYLCASSFGGAGELFFGEGSRLTVL.

The chain is built from TRBV7-2 and TRBJ1-1; 8 positions match TRBD1. The V and J ends lost 4 bases and 8 bases, in that order; junction bases with no gene match: 9. CDR1 and CDR2 from the germline V gene are SGHTA and FQGNSA. The CDR3 extends over 14 amino acids. CDR3 in amino acids: CASSYRTGRVEAFF. For the CDR3, the DNA is TGTGCCAGCAGCTACCGGACAGGGAGAGTCGAAGCTTTCTTT.

The CDR3 DNA is TGTGCCAGTAGTTTTCCAGGGGGAACTAATGAAAAACTGTTTTTT. It encodes CASSFPGGTNEKLFF. The chain uses TRBV19 and TRBJ1-4, with 7 bases matching TRBD1. The length of the CDR3 is 15 residues. J gave up 1 base and V 5 bases, and 4 bases lay outside the gene matches. Germline CDR1 and CDR2: LNHDA and SQIVND (reference sequence). Together with reference TRBV19 and TRBJ1-4, the CDR3 gives the full variable domain: DGGITQSPKYLFRKEGQNVTLSCEQNLNHDAMYWYRQDPGQGLRLIYYSQIVNDFQKGDIAEGYSVSREKKESFPLTVTSAQKNPTAFYLCASSFPGGTNEKLFFGSGTQLSVL.

This clone was seen a single time. This rearrangement joins TRBV28 to TRBJ1-1, with TRBD1 matching 8 bases. J gave up 2 bases and V 3 bases, and 8 bases lay outside the gene matches. This CDR3 has 16 amino acids. Germline values: CDR1 MDHEN, CDR2 SYDVKM. The CDR3 region is CASSLETGVLNTEAFF. The CDR3 nucleotides read TGTGCCAGCAGTTTGGAGACAGGGGTTTTAAACACTGAAGCTTTCTTT. The full variable domain, its missing parts supplied by reference TRBV28 and TRBJ1-1, is DVKVTQSSRYLVKRTGEKVFLECVQDMDHENMFWYRQDPGLGLRLIYFSYDVKMKEKGDIPEGYSVSREKKERFSLILESASTNQTSMYLCASSLETGVLNTEAFFGQGTRLTVV.

V gene TRBV12-3 or TRBV12-4 combines with J gene TRBJ1-2, with D uncertain. Between the trimmed V and J ends, which lost 4 bases and 3 bases, there was a span of 9 bases. The CDR3 extends over 13 amino acids. CDR3 region: CASSSPGHYGYTF. The CDR3 DNA sequence: TGTGCCAGCAGTTCTCCGGGCCACTATGGCTACACCTTC.

V is TRBV4-3 and J is TRBJ2-1, with D possibly matching TRBD1 (6 bases). The ends were cut back, 2 bases at V and 4 bases at J, with 18 bases in the middle. This CDR3 has 17 residues. Per germline, CDR1 LGHNA and CDR2 YSLEER. DNA for the CDR3: TGCGCCAGCAGCCAAAGATACAGGGTTGGGGAGTACAATGAGCAGTTCTTC. This sequence encodes CASSQRYRVGEYNEQFF.

This chain connects TRBV6-5 to TRBJ1-3; no definite D call. V shed 0 bases and J shed 1 base, with 7 bases lying between them. The CDR3 length is 15 residues. Germline CDR1 is MNHEY and CDR2 is SVGAGI. The CDR3 DNA reads as TGTGCCAGCAGTTACTCCAGGCATTCTGGAAACACCATATATTTT. Translated: CASSYSRHSGNTIYF.

The chain has TRBV4-1 and TRBJ2-7; TRBD1 agrees at 9 bases. The CDR3 contains 17 residues. Germline V gene data show CDR1 as MGHRA and CDR2 as YSYEKL. J lost 0 bases, V lost 4 bases, and 10 bases had no gene match. This CDR3 is CASSLLGGQGSSYEQYF. The CDR3 nucleotides read TGCGCCAGCAGCCTCTTGGGGGGACAGGGTTCCTCCTACGAGCAGTACTTC.

This rearrangement joins TRBV3-1 (or the pseudogene TRBV3-2) to TRBJ2-7; a possible D gene is TRBD2 (6 bases). The CDR3 is 13 residues long. Trimming removed 5 bases from V and 5 bases from J, with 13 bases in between. The germline gives CDR1 LGHDT, CDR2 YNNKEL (reference sequence). The CDR3 region is CASSFLGGDEQYF. CDR3 DNA sequence: TGTGCCAGCAGCTTCCTGGGCGGGGACGAGCAGTACTTC.

The V and J genes are TRBV7-8 and TRBJ1-5; 10 nucleotides align to TRBD1. Trimming at V came to 4 bases and at J to 7 bases, leaving 13 bases not matched to a gene. This CDR3 has 17 residues. Germline V gene data show CDR1 as SGHVS and CDR2 as FQNEAQ. DNA of the CDR3: TGTGCCAGCAGCTCCTCGAACCGGGACAGGGGCGAACAGCCCCAGCATTTT. Its protein product is CASSSSNRDRGEQPQHF.